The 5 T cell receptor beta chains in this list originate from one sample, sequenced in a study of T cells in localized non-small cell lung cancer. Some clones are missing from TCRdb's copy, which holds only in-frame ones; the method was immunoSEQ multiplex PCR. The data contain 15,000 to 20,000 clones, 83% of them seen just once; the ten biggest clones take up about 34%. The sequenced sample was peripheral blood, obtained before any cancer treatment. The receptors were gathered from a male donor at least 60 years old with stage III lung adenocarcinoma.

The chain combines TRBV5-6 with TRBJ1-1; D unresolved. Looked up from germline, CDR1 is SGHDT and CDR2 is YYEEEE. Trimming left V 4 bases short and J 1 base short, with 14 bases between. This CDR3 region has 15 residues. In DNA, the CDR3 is TGTGCCAGCAGCCCCGCGGGCAGGAAGAACACTGAAGCTTTCTTT. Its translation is CASSPAGRKNTEAFF.

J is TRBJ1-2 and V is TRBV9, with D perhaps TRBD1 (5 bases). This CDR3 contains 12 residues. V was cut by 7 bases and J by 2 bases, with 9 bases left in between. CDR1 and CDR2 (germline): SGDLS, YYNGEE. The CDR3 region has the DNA TGTGCCAGCCTCAGGGAGAACTATGGCTACACCTTC. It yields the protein CASLRENYGYTF.

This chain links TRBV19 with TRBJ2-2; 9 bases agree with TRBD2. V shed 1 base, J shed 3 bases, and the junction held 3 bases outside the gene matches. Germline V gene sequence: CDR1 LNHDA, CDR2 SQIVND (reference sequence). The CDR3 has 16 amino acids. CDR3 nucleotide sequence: TGTGCCAGTAGTATAGCCCTAGCGGGATACACCGGGGAGCTGTTTTTT. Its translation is CASSIALAGYTGELFF.

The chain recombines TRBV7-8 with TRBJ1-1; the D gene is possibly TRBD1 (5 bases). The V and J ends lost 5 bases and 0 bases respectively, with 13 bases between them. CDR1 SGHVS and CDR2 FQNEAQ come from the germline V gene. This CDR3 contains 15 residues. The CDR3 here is CASSPRGTLNTEAFF. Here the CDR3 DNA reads TGTGCCAGCAGCCCCCGGGGCACTCTGAACACTGAAGCTTTCTTT.

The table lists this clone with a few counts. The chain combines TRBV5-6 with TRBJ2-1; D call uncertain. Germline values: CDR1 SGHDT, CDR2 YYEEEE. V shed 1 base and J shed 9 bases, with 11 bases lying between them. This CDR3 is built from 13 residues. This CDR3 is CASSLSPAGEQFF. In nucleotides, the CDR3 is TGTGCCAGCAGCTTGTCCCCGGCAGGTGAGCAGTTCTTC.